The subject of this entry is one T cell receptor beta chain. This may be a read error, as it is one base from a much larger clone. The library targeted TCRbeta and was prepared with unique molecular identifiers. TCRdb recomputed calls from the PCR reads with MiXCR, one row per CDR3 protein. The sample lists a few hundred thousand distinct CDR3 sequences, roughly a tenth seen once, with less than 6% in the top ten. This sample was included in a study of T-cell reconstitution after alpha-beta-depleted transplantation in children. J lost 3 bases, V lost 4 bases, and 10 bases had no gene match. Germline V CDR1 and CDR2: SGHAT, FQDESV (reference sequence). This CDR3 has 16 residues.

This clonotype was sampled from a human donor who donated a stem cell graft to a child with SCID. Specimen: PBMCs from the stem cell graft donor, collected from the stem cell graft. The chain has TRBV11-1 and TRBJ2-3; 7 bases fit TRBD2. The CDR3 protein is CASSSERGVVTDTQYF. In nucleotides, the CDR3 is TGTGCCAGCAGCTCGGAACGGGGGGTCGTAACAGATACGCAGTATTTT.